These 26 T cell receptor beta chains originate from one sample sequenced in a study of blood T cells in healthy people across ages. Through a sample-barcoded 5' primer and a J-beta primer mix, a second PCR was run for about 6 to 11 cycles. MiXCR, run by TCRdb on the 5' RACE reads, gives a single entry per CDR3 protein. This table has about 720,000 distinct CDR3 sequences, about 25% appearing once. The data also belong to a second study, concerning T cells of mothers and their children.

Sequenced sample: blood. These receptors were collected from a boy aged 10-17 years in good health.

The table lists this clonotype with a few counts. This sequence joins TRBV6-6 and TRBJ2-3; TRBD2 matches at 8 bases. Looked up from germline, CDR1 is MNHNY and CDR2 is SVGAGI (reference sequence). The CDR3 runs to 15 residues. V lost 2 bases to trimming and J lost 1 base; unmatched junction nucleotides: 2. CDR3 region: CASSYGTRGTDTQYF. DNA for the CDR3: TGTGCCAGCAGTTACGGGACTAGGGGCACAGATACGCAGTATTTT.

This rearrangement joins TRBV25-1 to TRBJ1-1; D uncertain. Trimming cost V 5 bases and J 0 bases, with 16 bases left between them. The CDR3 runs to 16 residues. Germline V CDR1 and CDR2: MGHDK, SYGVNS. The CDR3 sequence is CASSLGYAGLNTEAFF. The CDR3 region has the DNA TGTGCCAGCAGTTTAGGCTATGCCGGGTTGAACACTGAAGCTTTCTTT.

This clonotype was observed once. V gene TRBV2 combines with J gene TRBJ2-5, with 12 bases fitting TRBD2. The length of the CDR3 is 16 residues. Germline V CDR1 and CDR2: SNHLY, FYNNEI. V shed 6 bases and J 2 bases; nucleotides not matched to a gene: 7. This CDR3 reads CASSPILAGGQETQYF. For the CDR3, the DNA is TGTGCCAGCAGCCCCATTCTAGCGGGAGGGCAAGAGACCCAGTACTTC. The whole variable domain, filled in from reference TRBV2 and TRBJ2-5, reads EPEVTQTPSHQVTQMGQEVILRCVPISNHLYFYWYRQILGQKVEFLVSFYNNEISEKSEIFDDQFSVERPDGSNFTLKIRSTKLEDSAMYFCASSPILAGGQETQYFGPGTRLLVL.

There are a few counts of this clonotype. This chain joins TRBV6-2 or TRBV6-3 and TRBJ1-1; unclear D gene. Trimming took 4 bases from V and 2 from J, leaving 8 bases between them. The CDR3 runs to 13 residues. The V gene's germline CDR1 is MNHEY and CDR2 SVGEGT. The CDR3 sequence: CASSFFLNTEAFF. The DNA for the CDR3 is TGTGCCAGCAGTTTCTTCCTAAACACTGAAGCTTTCTTT.

In this sample, this clonotype turned up a few times. V and J are TRBV7-4 and TRBJ2-7; either TRBD1 or TRBD2 may fit D (7 bases each). V dropped 11 bases and J dropped 2 bases, with 28 bases sitting between them. Germline CDR1 and CDR2: SGHVT and SQSDAQ. CDR3 length equals 17 residues. CDR3 in amino acids: CAGQRDSRGRWAYEQYF. CDR3 DNA sequence: TGTGCCGGCCAGCGGGACAGCCGAGGAAGGTGGGCCTACGAGCAGTACTTC. Looking up the rest from reference TRBV7-4 and TRBJ2-7 gives the full variable domain: GAGVSQSPRYKVAKRGRDVALRCDSISGHVTLYWYRQTLGQGSEVLTYSQSDAQRDKSGRPSGRFSAERPERSVSTLKIQRTEQGDSAVYLCAGQRDSRGRWAYEQYFGPGTRLTVT.

This chain joins TRBV7-9 and TRBJ2-3; D call uncertain. The CDR3 extends over 17 amino acids. Germline-derived CDR1 and CDR2 are SEHNR and FQNEAQ (reference sequence). The V and J ends lost 5 bases and 4 bases respectively, with 22 bases between them. As DNA, the CDR3 is TGTGCCAGCAGCCGAACCCTTGGAACTATTGAGTCAGATACGCAGTATTTT. This translates into CASSRTLGTIESDTQYF.

This clonotype was seen ten or more times. The chain combines TRBV9 with TRBJ1-1; 7 positions match TRBD1. This CDR3 comprises 14 residues. V trimming: 4 bases; J trimming: 0 bases; junction bases outside the gene matches: 3. Germline V gene lookup returns CDR1 SGDLS and CDR2 YYNGEE. CDR3 in amino acids: CASSSGQMNTEAFF. For the CDR3, the DNA is TGTGCCAGCAGCTCGGGACAGATGAACACTGAAGCTTTCTTT.

The rearrangement uses TRBV19 and TRBJ2-7; D possibly corresponds to TRBD2 (6 bases). V was shortened by 3 bases and J by 4 bases, with 10 bases between the two germline ends. The germline gives CDR1 LNHDA, CDR2 SQIVND (reference sequence). This CDR3 is built from 13 residues. In DNA form, the CDR3 reads TGTGCCAGTAGTATTGGAGGGCTTTACGAGCAGTACTTC. Its protein is CASSIGGLYEQYF.

This sequence joins TRBV7-9 and TRBJ1-4; D ambiguous. Trimming removed 5 bases at V and 4 bases at J, with 8 bases between. Germline V gives CDR1 SEHNR, CDR2 FQNEAQ (reference sequence). This CDR3 contains 13 residues. CDR3 sequence: CASSPQINEKLFF. DNA of the CDR3: TGTGCCAGCAGCCCTCAGATTAATGAAAAACTGTTTTTT.

In this sample, this clonotype turned up a few times. This rearrangement joins TRBV6-5 to TRBJ2-3; D perhaps matches TRBD1 (5 bases). V lost 5 bases, J lost 9 bases, and 15 bases lay in between. From germline, CDR1 is MNHEY and CDR2 SVGAGI. The CDR3 extends over 13 amino acids. The CDR3 region has the DNA TGTGCCAGCAGTCCCGCTTCCCAGGGCACGCAGTATTTT. This gives the protein CASSPASQGTQYF.

The genes are TRBV28 and TRBJ2-2, with D uncertain. V was cut by 0 bases and J by 6 bases, with 8 bases left in between. The CDR3 sequence is 14 residues long. From germline, CDR1 is MDHEN and CDR2 SYDVKM. The chain's CDR3 is CASSLWLVAGELFF. The CDR3 nucleotides are TGTGCCAGCAGTTTATGGCTGGTCGCCGGGGAGCTGTTTTTT.

The chain uses TRBV4-3 and TRBJ2-1, with no clear D. The DNA end is a closer match to TRBJ2-7, so the J assignment may be wrong. CDR1 is LGHNA, CDR2 YSLEER, per germline. This CDR3 spans 15 amino acids. The CDR3 here is CASSQDAAEFYEQYF. Here the CDR3 DNA reads TGCGCCAGCAGCCAGGACGCCGCCGAATTCTACGAGCAGTACTTC.

This chain links TRBV27 with TRBJ2-5; the D gene is possibly TRBD2 (5 bases). The CDR3 is 14 residues long. In germline, CDR1 is MNHEY, CDR2 SMNVEV (reference sequence). The V end lost 1 base, the J end lost 9 bases, and 15 bases lay between the germline ends. The DNA of the CDR3 is TGTGCCAGCAGTTTATGGGGTACGGAGAGGGCCCAGTACTTC. Translated, it gives CASSLWGTERAQYF.

The chain uses TRBV10-3 and TRBJ2-5, with 7 bases identical to TRBD1. The end of the DNA fits TRBJ2-7 better, so the J call may be wrong. Germline-derived CDR1 and CDR2 are ENHRY and SYGVKD. The CDR3 runs 14 residues. This CDR3 is CAISELTGPYEQYF. DNA for the CDR3: TGTGCCATCAGTGAGTTGACAGGGCCCTACGAGCAGTACTTC.

There are a few counts of this clonotype. The genes are TRBV29-1 and TRBJ2-5; D is unclear. The DNA end lines up better with TRBJ2-7; the J call may be wrong. The CDR3 extends over 14 amino acids. CDR1 and CDR2 from the germline V gene are SQVTM and ANQGSEA. The CDR3 reads CSVEDGSGRYEQYF. The DNA for the CDR3 is TGCAGCGTTGAAGACGGTTCAGGTCGCTACGAGCAGTACTTC.

The rearrangement uses TRBV7-2 and TRBJ2-1; possible D gene TRBD2, 5 bases. The CDR3 is made up of 13 amino acids. V gave up 1 base and J gave up 10 bases, with 11 bases separating them. Germline values: CDR1 SGHTA, CDR2 FQGNSA. CDR3 nucleotides: TGTGCCAGCAGCTTAGTAGGGAGTAGAGAGCAGTTCTTC. It translates to CASSLVGSREQFF.

Of note for this clonotype: A junction boundary mismatches the germline segment, possibly from a read error. The rearrangement joins TRBV12-3 or TRBV12-4 to TRBJ1-6; 7 bases align to TRBD1. This CDR3 is 13 amino acids long. The CDR3 protein is CTSSLQGNSPLHF. The CDR3, as DNA: TGTACCAGCAGTTTACAGGGGAATTCACCCCTCCACTTT.

The rearrangement joins TRBV28 to TRBJ2-7; D remains ambiguous. This CDR3 has 14 residues. Germline V gene sequence: CDR1 MDHEN, CDR2 SYDVKM. With 7 bases removed from V and 2 bases from J, the gap between germline ends came to 15 bases. CDR3 in amino acids: CASIYTGSPYEQYF. CDR3 nucleotides: TGTGCCAGCATTTATACCGGGTCCCCCTACGAGCAGTACTTC.

The CDR3: CSARLPGASEQYF. The CDR3 DNA follows: TGCAGTGCTAGACTCCCAGGGGCAAGCGAGCAGTACTTC. This chain joins TRBV20-1 and TRBJ2-7; weak D call: TRBD1 (6 bases). CDR3 size: 13 residues. From germline, CDR1 is DFQATT and CDR2 SNEGSKA (reference sequence). Trimming shortened V by 2 bases and J by 6 bases, and 14 bases separated the two germline ends.

This clonotype was detected a few times. This chain links TRBV29-1 with TRBJ2-7; D is tentatively TRBD1 or TRBD2 (5 bases each). This CDR3 spans 14 amino acids. CDR1 is SQVTM, CDR2 ANQGSEA, per germline. V lost 1 base and J 0 bases, leaving 10 bases between the germline ends. The CDR3 protein is CSVEGLGTSYEQYF. CDR3 bases: TGCAGCGTTGAAGGGCTGGGGACCTCCTACGAGCAGTACTTC.

This rearrangement joins TRBV27 to TRBJ1-5, with D possibly TRBD1 on 5 matching bases. Germline CDR1 and CDR2: MNHEY and SMNVEV (reference sequence). V dropped 6 bases and J dropped 9 bases, with 21 bases sitting between them. This CDR3 contains 15 residues. CDR3 in DNA: TGTGCCAGCAGCCAGGGACTGCCTGGGAGAGGGCCCCAGCATTTT. This gives the protein CASSQGLPGRGPQHF.

The chain combines TRBV4-1 with TRBJ2-7; D is uncertain. The length of the CDR3 is 14 residues. With 1 base removed from V and 5 bases from J, the gap between germline ends came to 12 bases. The germline V gene encodes CDR1 MGHRA and CDR2 YSYEKL. The CDR3 region has the DNA TGCGCCAGCAGCCAAGTTCTGGGTCTCGACGAGCAGTACTTC. This gives the protein CASSQVLGLDEQYF.

The V call is TRBV28, the J call TRBJ1-1, with D possibly TRBD1 on 6 matching bases. V lost 5 bases and J 4 bases, leaving 14 bases between the germline ends. Germline V CDR1 and CDR2: MDHEN, SYDVKM. The CDR3 covers 14 residues. CDR3 amino acids: CASSIGGRGTEAFF. DNA of the CDR3: TGTGCCAGCAGTATAGGGGGGCGAGGCACTGAAGCTTTCTTT.

CDR3 sequence: CASSPGDRVEETQYF. The CDR3 nucleotides are TGCGCCAGCAGCCCCGGCGACAGGGTAGAAGAGACCCAGTACTTC. This chain uses TRBV5-1 with TRBJ2-5; TRBD1 matches at 7 bases. J gave up 3 bases and V 4 bases, and 9 bases lay outside the gene matches. Germline V gives CDR1 SGHRS, CDR2 YFSETQ. This CDR3 region has 15 residues.

This clonotype was observed a few times. The rearrangement uses TRBV10-3 and TRBJ2-1, with TRBD2 matching over 7 bases. The CDR3 sequence is 14 residues long. J gave up 6 bases and V 4 bases, and 6 bases lay outside the gene matches. Germline CDR1 and CDR2: ENHRY and SYGVKD. The CDR3 loop reads CAISASGPVNEQFF. The CDR3 nucleotides are TGTGCCATCAGTGCTAGCGGACCTGTCAATGAGCAGTTCTTC.

This clonotype occurred a few times. J is TRBJ1-4 and V is TRBV29-1, with D hard to call. The CDR3 length is 14 residues. Germline-derived CDR1 and CDR2 are SQVTM and ANQGSEA. Trimming took off 0 bases at V and 8 bases at J, with 13 bases between the two ends. The chain's CDR3 is CSVEDVEGGEKLFF. The CDR3, as DNA: TGCAGCGTTGAAGATGTGGAGGGAGGGGAAAAACTGTTTTTT.